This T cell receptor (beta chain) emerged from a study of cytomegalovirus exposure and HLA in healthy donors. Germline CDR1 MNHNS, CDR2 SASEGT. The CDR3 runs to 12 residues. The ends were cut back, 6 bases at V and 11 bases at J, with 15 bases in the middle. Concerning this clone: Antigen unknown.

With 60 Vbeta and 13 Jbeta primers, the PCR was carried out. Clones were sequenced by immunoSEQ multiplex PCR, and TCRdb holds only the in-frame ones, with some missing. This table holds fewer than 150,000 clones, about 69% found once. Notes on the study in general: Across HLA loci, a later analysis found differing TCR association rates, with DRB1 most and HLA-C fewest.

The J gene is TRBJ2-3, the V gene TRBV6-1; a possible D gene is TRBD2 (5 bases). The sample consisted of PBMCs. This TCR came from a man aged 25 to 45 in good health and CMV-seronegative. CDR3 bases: TGTGCCAGCAGACTACGGGATTTCGGGCAGTATTTT. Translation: CASRLRDFGQYF.